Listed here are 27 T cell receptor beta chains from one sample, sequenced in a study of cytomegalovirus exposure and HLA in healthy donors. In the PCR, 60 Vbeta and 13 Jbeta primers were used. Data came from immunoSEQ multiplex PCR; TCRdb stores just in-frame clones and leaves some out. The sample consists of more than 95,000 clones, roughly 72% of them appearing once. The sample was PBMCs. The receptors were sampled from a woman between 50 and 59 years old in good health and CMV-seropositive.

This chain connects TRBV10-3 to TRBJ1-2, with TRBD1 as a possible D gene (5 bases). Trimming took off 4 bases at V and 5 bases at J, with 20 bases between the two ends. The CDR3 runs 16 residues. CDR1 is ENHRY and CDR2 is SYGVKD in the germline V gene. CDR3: CAISGPLGQGEYGYTF. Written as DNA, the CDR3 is TGTGCCATCAGTGGTCCTCTGGGGCAGGGCGAATATGGCTACACCTTC.

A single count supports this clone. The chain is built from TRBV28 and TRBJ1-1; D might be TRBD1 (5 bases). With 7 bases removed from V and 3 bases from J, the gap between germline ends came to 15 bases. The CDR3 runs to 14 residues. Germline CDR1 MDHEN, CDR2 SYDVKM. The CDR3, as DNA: TGTGCCAGCACCGCGTACAGGAGCGACACTGAAGCTTTCTTT. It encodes CASTAYRSDTEAFF.

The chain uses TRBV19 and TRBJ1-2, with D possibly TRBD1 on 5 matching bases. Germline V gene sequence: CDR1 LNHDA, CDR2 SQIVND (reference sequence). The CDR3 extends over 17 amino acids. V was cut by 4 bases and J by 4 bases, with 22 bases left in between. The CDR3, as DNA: TGTGCCAGTAGTACCACCCCGCCTACCGGAGGGGCCTATGGCTACACCTTC. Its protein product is CASSTTPPTGGAYGYTF.

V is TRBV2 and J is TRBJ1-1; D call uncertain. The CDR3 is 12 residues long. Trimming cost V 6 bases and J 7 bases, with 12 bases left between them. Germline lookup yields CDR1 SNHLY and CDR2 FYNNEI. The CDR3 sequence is CASSGTPSEAFF. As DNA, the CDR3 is TGTGCCAGCAGCGGAACTCCTAGTGAAGCTTTCTTT.

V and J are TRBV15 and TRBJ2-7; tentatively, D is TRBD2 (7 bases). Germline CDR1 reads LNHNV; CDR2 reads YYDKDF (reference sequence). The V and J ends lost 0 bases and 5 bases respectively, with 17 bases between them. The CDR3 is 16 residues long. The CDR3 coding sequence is TGTGCCACCAGCAGAGATCTTGACTGGGAGGGGGACGAGCAGTACTTC. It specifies CATSRDLDWEGDEQYF. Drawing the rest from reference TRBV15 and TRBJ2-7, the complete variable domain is DAMVIQNPRYQVTQFGKPVTLSCSQTLNHNVMYWYQQKSSQAPKLLFHYYDKDFNNEADTPDNFQSRRPNTSFCFLDIRSPGLGDTAMYLCATSRDLDWEGDEQYFGPGTRLTVT.

CDR3 region: CASSQDAGIGSPLHF. In DNA form, the CDR3 reads TGCGCCAGCAGCCAAGATGCAGGGATCGGTTCACCCCTCCACTTT. The chain carries TRBV4-1 and TRBJ1-6, with a tentative D call TRBD1 (5 bases). The V end was cut by 0 bases, the J end by 9 bases, with 12 bases between. Germline lookup yields CDR1 MGHRA and CDR2 YSYEKL. The CDR3 spans 15 residues.

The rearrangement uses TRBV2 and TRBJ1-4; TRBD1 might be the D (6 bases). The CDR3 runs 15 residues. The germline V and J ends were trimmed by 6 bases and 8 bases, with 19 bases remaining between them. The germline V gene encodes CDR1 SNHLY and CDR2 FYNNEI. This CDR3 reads CASRGEQGIREKLFF. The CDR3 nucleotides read TGTGCCAGCAGGGGAGAACAGGGTATAAGGGAAAAACTGTTTTTT.

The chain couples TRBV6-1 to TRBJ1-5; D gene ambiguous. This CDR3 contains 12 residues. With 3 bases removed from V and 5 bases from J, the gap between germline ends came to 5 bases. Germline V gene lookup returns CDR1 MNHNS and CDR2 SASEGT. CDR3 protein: CASSDRYQPQHF. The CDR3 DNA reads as TGTGCCAGCAGTGACAGGTATCAGCCCCAGCATTTT.

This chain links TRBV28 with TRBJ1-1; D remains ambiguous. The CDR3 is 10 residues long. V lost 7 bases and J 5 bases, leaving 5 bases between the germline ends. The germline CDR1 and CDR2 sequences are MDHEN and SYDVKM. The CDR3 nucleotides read TGTGCCAGCAAGCGTACTGAAGCTTTCTTT. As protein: CASKRTEAFF.

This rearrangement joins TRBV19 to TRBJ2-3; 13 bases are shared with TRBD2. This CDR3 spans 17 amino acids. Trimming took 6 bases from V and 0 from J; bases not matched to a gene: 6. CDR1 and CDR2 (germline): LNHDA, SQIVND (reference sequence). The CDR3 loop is CASRTSGGSPSTDTQYF. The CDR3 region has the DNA TGTGCCAGTAGGACTAGCGGGGGGTCGCCGAGCACAGATACGCAGTATTTT.

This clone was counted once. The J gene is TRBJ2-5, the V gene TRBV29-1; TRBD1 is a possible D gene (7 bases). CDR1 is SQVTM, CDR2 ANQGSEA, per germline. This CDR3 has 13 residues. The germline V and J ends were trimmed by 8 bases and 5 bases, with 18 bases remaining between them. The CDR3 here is CSLESSGGETQYF. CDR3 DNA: TGCAGCCTGGAGTCATCAGGGGGGGAGACCCAGTACTTC. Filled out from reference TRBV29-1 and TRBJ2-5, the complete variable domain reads SAVISQKPSRDICQRGTSLTIQCQVDSQVTMMFWYRQQPGQSLTLIATANQGSEATYESGFVIDKFPISRPNLTFSTLTVSNMSPEDSSIYLCSLESSGGETQYFGPGTRLLVL.

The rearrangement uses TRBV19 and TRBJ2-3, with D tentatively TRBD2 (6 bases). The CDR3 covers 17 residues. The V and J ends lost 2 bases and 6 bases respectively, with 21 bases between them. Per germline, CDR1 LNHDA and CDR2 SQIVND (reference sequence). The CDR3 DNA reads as TGTGCCAGTAGTATATTGCCTGGTACCGAACGGGGGGATACGCAGTATTTT. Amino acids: CASSILPGTERGDTQYF. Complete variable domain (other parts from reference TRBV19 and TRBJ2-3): DGGITQSPKYLFRKEGQNVTLSCEQNLNHDAMYWYRQDPGQGLRLIYYSQIVNDFQKGDIAEGYSVSREKKESFPLTVTSAQKNPTAFYLCASSILPGTERGDTQYFGPGTRLTVL.

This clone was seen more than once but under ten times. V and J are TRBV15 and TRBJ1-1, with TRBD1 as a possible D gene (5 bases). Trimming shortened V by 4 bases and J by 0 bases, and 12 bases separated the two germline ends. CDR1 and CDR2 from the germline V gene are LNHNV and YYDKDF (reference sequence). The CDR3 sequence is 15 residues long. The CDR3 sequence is CATSKTGGMNTEAFF. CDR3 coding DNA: TGTGCCACCAGCAAAACGGGGGGGATGAACACTGAAGCTTTCTTT.

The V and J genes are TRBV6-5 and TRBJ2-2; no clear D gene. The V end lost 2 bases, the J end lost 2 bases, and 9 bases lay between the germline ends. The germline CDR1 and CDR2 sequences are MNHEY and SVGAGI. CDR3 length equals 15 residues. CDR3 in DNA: TGTGCCAGCAGTTACGCCCAGTCCAACACCGGGGAGCTGTTTTTT. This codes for CASSYAQSNTGELFF.

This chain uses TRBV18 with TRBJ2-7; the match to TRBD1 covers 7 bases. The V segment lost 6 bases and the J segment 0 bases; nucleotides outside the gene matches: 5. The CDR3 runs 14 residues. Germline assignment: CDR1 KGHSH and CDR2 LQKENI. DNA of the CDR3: TGTGCCAGCTCTCGTGACAGGGACTCCTACGAGCAGTACTTC. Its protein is CASSRDRDSYEQYF.

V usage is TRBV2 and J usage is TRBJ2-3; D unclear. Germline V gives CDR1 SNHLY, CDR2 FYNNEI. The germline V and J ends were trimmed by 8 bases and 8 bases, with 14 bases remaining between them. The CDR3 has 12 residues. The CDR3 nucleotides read TGTGCCAGCTCAAACCTGGGCGTTACGCAGTATTTT. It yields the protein CASSNLGVTQYF. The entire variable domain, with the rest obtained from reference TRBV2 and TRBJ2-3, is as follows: EPEVTQTPSHQVTQMGQEVILRCVPISNHLYFYWYRQILGQKVEFLVSFYNNEISEKSEIFDDQFSVERPDGSNFTLKIRSTKLEDSAMYFCASSNLGVTQYFGPGTRLTVL.

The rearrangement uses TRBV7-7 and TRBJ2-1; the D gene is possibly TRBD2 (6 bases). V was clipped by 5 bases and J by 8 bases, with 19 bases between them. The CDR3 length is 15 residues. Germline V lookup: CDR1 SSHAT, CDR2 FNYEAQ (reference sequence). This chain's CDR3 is CASSPVSGAVDEQFF. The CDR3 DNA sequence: TGTGCCAGCAGCCCGGTTAGCGGCGCGGTGGATGAGCAGTTCTTC. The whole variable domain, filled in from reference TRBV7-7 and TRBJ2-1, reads GAGVSQSPRYKVTKRGQDVTLRCDPISSHATLYWYQQALGQGPEFLTYFNYEAQPDKSGLPSDRFSAERPEGSISTLTIQRTEQRDSAMYRCASSPVSGAVDEQFFGPGTRLTVL.

CDR3 loop: CASGPGVNYNEQFF. CDR3 in DNA: TGCGCCAGCGGTCCGGGGGTGAACTACAATGAGCAGTTCTTC. The chain couples TRBV5-1 to TRBJ2-1; the D gene is possibly TRBD2 (6 bases). V lost 7 bases to trimming and J lost 3 bases, with 14 bases between them. From germline, CDR1 is SGHRS and CDR2 YFSETQ. This CDR3 spans 14 amino acids.

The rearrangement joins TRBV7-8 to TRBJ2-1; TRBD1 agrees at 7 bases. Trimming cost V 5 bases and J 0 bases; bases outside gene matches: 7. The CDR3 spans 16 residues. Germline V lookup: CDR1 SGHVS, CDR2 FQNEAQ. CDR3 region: CASSPRQGSSYNEQFF. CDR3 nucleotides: TGTGCCAGCAGCCCGCGACAGGGAAGCTCCTACAATGAGCAGTTCTTC.

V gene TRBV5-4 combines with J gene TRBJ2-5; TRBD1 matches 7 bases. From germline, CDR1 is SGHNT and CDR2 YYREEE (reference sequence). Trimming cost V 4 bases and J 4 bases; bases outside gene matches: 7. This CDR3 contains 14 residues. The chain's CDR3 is CASSLGTERETQYF. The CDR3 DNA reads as TGTGCCAGCAGCCTTGGGACAGAGAGAGAGACCCAGTACTTC.

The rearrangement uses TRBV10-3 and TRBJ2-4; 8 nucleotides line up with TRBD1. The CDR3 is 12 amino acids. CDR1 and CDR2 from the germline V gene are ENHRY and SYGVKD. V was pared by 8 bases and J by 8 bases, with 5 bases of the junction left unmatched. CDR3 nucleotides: TGTGCCATCGGACAGGGAATCGACATTCAGTACTTC. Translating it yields CAIGQGIDIQYF.

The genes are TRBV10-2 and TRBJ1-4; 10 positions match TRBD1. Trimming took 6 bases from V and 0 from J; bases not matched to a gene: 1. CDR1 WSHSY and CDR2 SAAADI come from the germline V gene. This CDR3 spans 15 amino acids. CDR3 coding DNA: TGCGCCAGCAGCGGACAGGGGGCAACTAATGAAAAACTGTTTTTT. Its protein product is CASSGQGATNEKLFF.

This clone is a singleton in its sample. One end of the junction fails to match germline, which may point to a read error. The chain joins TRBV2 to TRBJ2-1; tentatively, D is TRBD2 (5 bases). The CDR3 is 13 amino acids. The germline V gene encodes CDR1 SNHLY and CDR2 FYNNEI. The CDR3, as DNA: TGTGCCAGCAGTGAGGTAGCGATCCTAGACTGGGTCTTC. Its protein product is CASSEVAILDWVF.

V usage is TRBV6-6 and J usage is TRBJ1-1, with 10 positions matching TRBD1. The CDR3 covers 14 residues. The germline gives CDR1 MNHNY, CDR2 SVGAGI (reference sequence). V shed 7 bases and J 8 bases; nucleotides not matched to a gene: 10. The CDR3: CASNPGTGVREAFF. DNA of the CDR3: TGTGCCAGCAATCCCGGGACAGGGGTTAGAGAAGCTTTCTTT.

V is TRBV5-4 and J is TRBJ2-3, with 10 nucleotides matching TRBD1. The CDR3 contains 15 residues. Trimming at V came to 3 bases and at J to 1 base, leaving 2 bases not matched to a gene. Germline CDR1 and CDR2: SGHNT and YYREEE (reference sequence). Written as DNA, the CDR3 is TGTGCCAGCAGCTCGACAGGGGGCGGCACAGATACGCAGTATTTT. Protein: CASSSTGGGTDTQYF.

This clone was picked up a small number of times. The CDR3 sequence: CASSITDSEAFF. The DNA of the CDR3 is TGTGCCAGTAGTATCACCGACAGTGAAGCTTTCTTT. The rearrangement links TRBV19 to TRBJ1-1, with D maybe TRBD1 (5 bases). CDR3 size: 12 residues. The ends were cut back, 3 bases at V and 7 bases at J, with 9 bases in the middle. Germline CDR1 LNHDA, CDR2 SQIVND (reference sequence).

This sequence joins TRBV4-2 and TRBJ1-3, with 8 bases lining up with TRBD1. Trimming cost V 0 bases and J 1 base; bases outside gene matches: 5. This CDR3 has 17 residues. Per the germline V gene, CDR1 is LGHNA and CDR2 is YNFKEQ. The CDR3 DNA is TGTGCCAGCAGCCAAGACCCCGGGACAGGTTCTGGAAACACCATATATTTT. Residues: CASSQDPGTGSGNTIYF.